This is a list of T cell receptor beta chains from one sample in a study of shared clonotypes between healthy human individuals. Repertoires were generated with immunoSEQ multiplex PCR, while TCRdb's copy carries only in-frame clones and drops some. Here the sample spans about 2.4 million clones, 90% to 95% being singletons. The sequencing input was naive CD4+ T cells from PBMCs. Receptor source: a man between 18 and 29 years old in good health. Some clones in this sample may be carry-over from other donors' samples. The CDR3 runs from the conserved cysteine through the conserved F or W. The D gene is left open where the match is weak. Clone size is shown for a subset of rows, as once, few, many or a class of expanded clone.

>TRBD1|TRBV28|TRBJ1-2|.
TGTGCCACCCCCAACGGACAGGCTAACTATGGCTACACCTTC
CATPNGQANYGYTF
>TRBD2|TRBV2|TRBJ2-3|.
TGTGCCAGTTCCGGGACTAGAGGGCGGGATACGCAGTATTTT
CASSGTRGRDTQYF
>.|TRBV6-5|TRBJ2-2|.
TGTGCCAGCAGCCGCAACGCCGCGAACACCGGGGAGCTGTTTTTT
CASSRNAANTGELFF
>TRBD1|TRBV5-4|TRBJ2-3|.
TGTGCCAGCAGCTCTGGGACAGGTACAGATACGCAGTATTTT
CASSSGTGTDTQYF
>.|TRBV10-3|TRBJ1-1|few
TGTGCCATCAGTGAGAGGGACACTGAAGCTTTCTTT
CAISERDTEAFF
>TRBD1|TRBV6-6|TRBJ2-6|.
TGTGCCAGCAGTTCACGGACAGGGCAGGGGGCCAACGTCCTGACTTTC
CASSSRTGQGANVLTF
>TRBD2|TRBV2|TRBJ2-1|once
TGTGCCAGCAGTGTACTAGCGAGTCACAATGAGCAGTTCTTC
CASSVLASHNEQFF
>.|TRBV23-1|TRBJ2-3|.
TGCGCCAGCAGTCAAACCCGGACAGCCTTCACAGATACGCAGTATTTT
CASSQTRTAFTDTQYF
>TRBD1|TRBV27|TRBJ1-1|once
TGTGCCAGCAGTTGGACAGGGGATGGTACTGAAGCTTTCTTT
CASSWTGDGTEAFF
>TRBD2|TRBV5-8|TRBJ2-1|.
TGTGCCAGCAGCTTGGGACTAGCGGGAGGAATAGATAATGAGCAGTTCTTC
CASSLGLAGGIDNEQFF
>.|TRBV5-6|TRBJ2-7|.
TGTGCCAGCAGCTTGGTCGGGACTTACGAGCAGTACTTC
CASSLVGTYEQYF
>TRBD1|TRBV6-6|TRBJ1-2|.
TGTGCCAGCAGGACAGGGGAAAACTATGGCTACACCTTC
CASRTGENYGYTF
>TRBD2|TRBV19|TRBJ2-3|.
TGTGCCAGTAGTATTTCTAGCGGGAGGATTAGAGGTACGCAGTATTTT
CASSISSGRIRGTQYF
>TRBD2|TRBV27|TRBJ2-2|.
TGTGCCAGCAGTCCAAGACTAGCGGGAGCGAACACCGGGGAGCTGTTTTTT
CASSPRLAGANTGELFF
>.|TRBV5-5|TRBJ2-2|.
TGTGCCAGCAGCTTGTCCCCAGTCAGTAACACCGGGGAGCTGTTTTTT
CASSLSPVSNTGELFF
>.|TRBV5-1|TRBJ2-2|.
TGCGCCAGCAGCTTGGAGGGTAGTCCGAACACCGGGGAGCTGTTTTTT
CASSLEGSPNTGELFF
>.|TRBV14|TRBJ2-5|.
TGTGCCAGCAGCCAAGTTGGTCGGACCCAGTACTTC
CASSQVGRTQYF
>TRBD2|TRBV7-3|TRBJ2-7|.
TGTGCCAGCAGTCGGACTAGCGGGGTCTCCTACGAGCAGTACTTC
CASSRTSGVSYEQYF
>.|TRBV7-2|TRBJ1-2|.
TGTGCCAGCAGCTCGACAGTTAACTATGGCTACACCTTC
CASSSTVNYGYTF
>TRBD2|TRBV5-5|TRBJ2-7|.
TGTGCCAGCAGCTTTCGGCTAGCGGGATACTACGAGCAGTACTTC
CASSFRLAGYYEQYF
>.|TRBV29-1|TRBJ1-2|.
TGCAGCGTTGAGGAAAGCTATGGCTACACCTTC
CSVEESYGYTF
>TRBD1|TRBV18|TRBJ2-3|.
TGTGCCAGCTCACCAAGGCGGGACAGGGTTCCAGATACGCAGTATTTT
CASSPRRDRVPDTQYF
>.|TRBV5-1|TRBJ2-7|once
TGCGCCAGCAGCACCCGGGCTTCCTACGAGCAGTACTTC
CASSTRASYEQYF
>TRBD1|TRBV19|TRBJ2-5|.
TGTGCCAGTAGTCTAGGGGCAGGGGGATTTGAGACCCAGTACTTC
CASSLGAGGFETQYF
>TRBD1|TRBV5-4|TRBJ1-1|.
TGTGCCAGCAGCTTCGGACAGGGCCTTATTAAAATGAACACTGAAGCTTTCTTT
CASSFGQGLIKMNTEAFF
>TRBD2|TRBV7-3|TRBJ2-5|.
TGTGCCAGCAGCTTAGGGACTAGCGGGAGGGAGACCCAGTACTTC
CASSLGTSGRETQYF
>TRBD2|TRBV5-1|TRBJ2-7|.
TGCGCCAGCAGCAGTTCAGCGGGAGGGGCTTACGAGCAGTACTTC
CASSSSAGGAYEQYF
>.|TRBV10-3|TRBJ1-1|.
TGTGCCATCAGTGTCTCGTCAGGGCGCACTGAAGCTTTCTTT
CAISVSSGRTEAFF
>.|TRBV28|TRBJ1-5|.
TGTGCCAGCAGTTCTGGCCGGCCCCAGCATTTT
CASSSGRPQHF
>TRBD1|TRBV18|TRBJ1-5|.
TGTGCCAGCTCACCACCCGGGACAGGAGGATCGCCCCAGCATTTT
CASSPPGTGGSPQHF
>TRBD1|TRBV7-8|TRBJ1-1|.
TGTGCCAGCAGGTGGTCAGGGGGCGGTAACACTGAAGCTTTCTTT
CASRWSGGGNTEAFF
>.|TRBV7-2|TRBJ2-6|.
TGTGCCAGCAGCCCCCAGGGCCTGTCTGGGGCCAACGTCCTGACTTTC
CASSPQGLSGANVLTF
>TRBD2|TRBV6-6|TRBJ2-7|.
TGTGCTAGCCGGCGGGAGGACTACGAGCAGTACTTC
CASRREDYEQYF
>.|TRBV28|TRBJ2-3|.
TGTGCCAGCAACCGGGGGATAGCTAGCACAGATACGCAGTATTTT
CASNRGIASTDTQYF
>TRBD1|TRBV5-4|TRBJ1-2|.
TGTGCCAGCAGTTTTCGCGACAGGGGCCTTCGAGGCTACACCTTC
CASSFRDRGLRGYTF
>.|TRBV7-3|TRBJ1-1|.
TGTGCCAGCAGCTTAACTCCGAACACTGAAGCTTTCTTT
CASSLTPNTEAFF
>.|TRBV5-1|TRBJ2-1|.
TGCGCCAGCAGCCCAGGTGAGGGGGGATCCTACAATGAGCAGTTCTTC
CASSPGEGGSYNEQFF
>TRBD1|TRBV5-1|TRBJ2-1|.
TGCGCCAGCAGCTCCGACAGGGGGAGGATAGATGAGCAGTTCTTC
CASSSDRGRIDEQFF
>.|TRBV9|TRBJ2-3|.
TGTGCCAGCAGCGCCAGGGTCACAGATACGCAGTATTTT
CASSARVTDTQYF
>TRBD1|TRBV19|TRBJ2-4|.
TGTGCCAGTACCCACCTCGACAGGGGTTTCCCCGAAGCCAAAAACATTCAGTACTTC
CASTHLDRGFPEAKNIQYF
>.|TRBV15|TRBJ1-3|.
TGTGCCACCAGCAGAGGGGAAGGGGGAAACACCATATATTTT
CATSRGEGGNTIYF
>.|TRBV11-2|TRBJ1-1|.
TGTGCCAGCAGCCGGGTAAACACTGAAGCTTTCTTT
CASSRVNTEAFF
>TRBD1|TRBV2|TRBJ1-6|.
TGTGCCAGCAGGGTCGGACAGGTTTGGAATTCACCCCTCCACTTT
CASRVGQVWNSPLHF
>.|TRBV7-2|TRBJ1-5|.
TGTGCCAGCACCACGAGGTTGGATCAGCCCCAGCATTTT
CASTTRLDQPQHF
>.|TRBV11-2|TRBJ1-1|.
TGTGCCAGCAGCCCCCAGCGGACTGAAGCTTTCTTT
CASSPQRTEAFF
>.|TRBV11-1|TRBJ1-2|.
TGTGCCAGCAGCTTAGGAGACAGACGACGGAACGCTTATGGCTACACCTTC
CASSLGDRRRNAYGYTF
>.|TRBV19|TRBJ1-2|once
TGTGCCAGTAGTATATTAGGGAACCGCCGCGAATCCACCTTC
CASSILGNRRESTF
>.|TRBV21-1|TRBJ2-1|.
TGTGCCAGCATGCGGACCGGGACTCAGCAGTTCTTC
CASMRTGTQQFF
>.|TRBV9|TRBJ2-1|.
TGTGCCAGCAGCGTAGGGCGGCCCTCCTACAATGAGCAGTTCTTC
CASSVGRPSYNEQFF
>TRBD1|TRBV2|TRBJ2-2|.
TGTGCCAGCAGAGACGACAGGGGGGCCGGGGAGCTGTTTTTT
CASRDDRGAGELFF
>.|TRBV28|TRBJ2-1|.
TGTGCCAGCAGTGACCCTAAAGAGGGACTTTCCTACAATGAGCAGTTCTTC
CASSDPKEGLSYNEQFF
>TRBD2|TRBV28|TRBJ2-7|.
TGTGCCAGCAGTTTACCAGCGGGGCCCTACGAGCAGTACTTC
CASSLPAGPYEQYF
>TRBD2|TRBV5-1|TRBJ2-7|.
TGCGCCAGCAGCGCCACTAGCGGGAGCTACGAGCAGTACTTC
CASSATSGSYEQYF
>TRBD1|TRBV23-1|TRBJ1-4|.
TGCGCCAGCAGTCCCACTCCACCTGACAGGGAGGAAAATGAAAAACTGTTTTTT
CASSPTPPDREENEKLFF
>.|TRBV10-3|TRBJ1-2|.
TGTGCCATCAGTGAGACGGACTTTTCGTCACATGGCTACACCTTC
CAISETDFSSHGYTF
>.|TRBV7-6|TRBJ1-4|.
TGTGCCAGCAGCTTAGTCCCTAATGAAAAACTGTTTTTT
CASSLVPNEKLFF
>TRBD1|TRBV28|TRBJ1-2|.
TGTGCCAGCAGCCCCGGACAGGGAACAGCGAGCTACACCTTC
CASSPGQGTASYTF
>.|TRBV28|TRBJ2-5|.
TGTGCCAGCAGTCCCGGGGATTTTAGGGGCGAAGAGACCCAGTACTTC
CASSPGDFRGEETQYF
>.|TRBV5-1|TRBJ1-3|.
TGCGCCAGCAGCTTGGTACCCGGGAACGGAAACACCATATATTTT
CASSLVPGNGNTIYF
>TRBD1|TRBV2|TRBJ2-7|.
TGTGCCAGCAGCAAAACAGGGGGCGAGCAGTACTTC
CASSKTGGEQYF